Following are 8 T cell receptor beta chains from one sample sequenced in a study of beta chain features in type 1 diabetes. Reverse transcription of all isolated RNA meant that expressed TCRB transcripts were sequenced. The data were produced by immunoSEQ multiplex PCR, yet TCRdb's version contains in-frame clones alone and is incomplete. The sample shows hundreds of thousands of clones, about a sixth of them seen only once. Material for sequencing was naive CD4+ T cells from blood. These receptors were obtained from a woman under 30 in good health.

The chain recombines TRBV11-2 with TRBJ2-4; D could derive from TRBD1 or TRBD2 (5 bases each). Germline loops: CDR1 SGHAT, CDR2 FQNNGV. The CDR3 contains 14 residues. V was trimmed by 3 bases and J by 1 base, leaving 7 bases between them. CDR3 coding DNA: TGTGCCAGCAGCTTGAGGGGTGCCAAAAACATTCAGTACTTC. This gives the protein CASSLRGAKNIQYF.

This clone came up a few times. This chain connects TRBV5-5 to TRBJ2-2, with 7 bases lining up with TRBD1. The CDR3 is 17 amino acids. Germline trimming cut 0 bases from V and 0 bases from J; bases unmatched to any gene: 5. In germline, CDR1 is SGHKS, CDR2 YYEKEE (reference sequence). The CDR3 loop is CASSLVGTAPNTGELFF. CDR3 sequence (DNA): TGTGCCAGCAGCTTGGTGGGGACAGCCCCGAACACCGGGGAGCTGTTTTTT.

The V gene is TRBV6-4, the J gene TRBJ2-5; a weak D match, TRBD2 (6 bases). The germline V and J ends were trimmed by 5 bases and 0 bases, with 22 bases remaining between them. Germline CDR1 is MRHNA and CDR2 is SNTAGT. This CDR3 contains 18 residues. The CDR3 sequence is CASSNGRRIAEYQETQYF. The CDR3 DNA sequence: TGTGCCAGCAGTAACGGACGTCGCATAGCGGAGTACCAAGAGACCCAGTACTTC.

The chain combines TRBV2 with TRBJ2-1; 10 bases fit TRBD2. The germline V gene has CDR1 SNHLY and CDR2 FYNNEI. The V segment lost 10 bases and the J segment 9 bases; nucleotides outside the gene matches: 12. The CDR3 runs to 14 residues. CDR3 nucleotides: TGTGCCACTTCTAGCGGGAGTGTCGGAAGTGAGCAGTTCTTC. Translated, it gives CATSSGSVGSEQFF.

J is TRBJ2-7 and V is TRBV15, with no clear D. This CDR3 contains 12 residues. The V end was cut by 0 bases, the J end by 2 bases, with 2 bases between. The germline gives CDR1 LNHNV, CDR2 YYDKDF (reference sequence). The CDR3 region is CATSRDAYEQYF. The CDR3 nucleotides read TGTGCCACCAGCAGAGATGCCTACGAGCAGTACTTC. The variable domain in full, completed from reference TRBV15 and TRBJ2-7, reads DAMVIQNPRYQVTQFGKPVTLSCSQTLNHNVMYWYQQKSSQAPKLLFHYYDKDFNNEADTPDNFQSRRPNTSFCFLDIRSPGLGDTAMYLCATSRDAYEQYFGPGTRLTVT.

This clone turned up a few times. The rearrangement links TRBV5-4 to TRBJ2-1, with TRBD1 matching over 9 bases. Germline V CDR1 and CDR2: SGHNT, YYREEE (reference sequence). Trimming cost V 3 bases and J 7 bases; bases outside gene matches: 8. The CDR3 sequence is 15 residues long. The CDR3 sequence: CASSSPGQGRNEQFF. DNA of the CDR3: TGTGCCAGCAGCTCCCCGGGACAGGGAAGGAATGAGCAGTTCTTC.

The CDR3 coding sequence is TGTGCCAGCAGAACCGGGACTAGCGGGAGGACAGATACGCAGTATTTT. This gives the protein CASRTGTSGRTDTQYF. The chain recombines TRBV7-9 with TRBJ2-3; 15 bases line up with TRBD2. The germline gives CDR1 SEHNR, CDR2 FQNEAQ (reference sequence). This CDR3 has 16 residues. J lost 3 bases, V lost 6 bases, and 4 bases had no gene match.

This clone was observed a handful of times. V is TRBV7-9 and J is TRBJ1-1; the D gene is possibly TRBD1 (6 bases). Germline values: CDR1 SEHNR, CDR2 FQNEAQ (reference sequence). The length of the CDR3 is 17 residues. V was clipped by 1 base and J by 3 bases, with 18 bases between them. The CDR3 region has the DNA TGTGCCAGCAGCTTAGTGCGCATTTCAGGGGCGCACACTGAAGCTTTCTTT. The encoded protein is CASSLVRISGAHTEAFF.